A single sample gave rise to the 5 T cell receptor beta chains below, sequenced in a study of graft-versus-host responses after intestinal transplantation. No antigen has been assigned to these receptors. Profiled with immunoSEQ multiplex PCR; TCRdb holds only in-frame clones, not every one. The data contain 80,000 to 100,000 clones, 80% to 95% of them singletons. Sequenced material: unstimulated CD4+ T cells sorted from spleen or lymph node cells, taken before intestinal transplant. These receptors were taken from a human donor who received an intestinal transplant.

Only one count was recorded for this clone. The gene calls are TRBV5-1 and TRBJ1-2; TRBD1 might be the D (6 bases). Germline values: CDR1 SGHRS, CDR2 YFSETQ. V was shortened by 4 bases and J by 0 bases, with 7 bases between the two germline ends. The CDR3 has 13 amino acids. The CDR3 loop is CASSRDTNYGYTF. DNA for the CDR3: TGCGCCAGCAGCCGGGACACTAACTATGGCTACACCTTC.

The rearrangement uses TRBV4-1 and TRBJ2-2, with TRBD2 matching 8 bases. Trimming took 4 bases from V and 5 from J; bases not matched to a gene: 9. This CDR3 contains 16 residues. Germline assignment: CDR1 MGHRA and CDR2 YSYEKL. This CDR3 reads CASSRTGRAGTGELFF. The CDR3 DNA sequence: TGCGCCAGCAGCCGGACCGGGAGGGCCGGGACCGGGGAGCTGTTTTTT.

The chain joins TRBV10-3 to TRBJ2-7; possibly TRBD1 for D (6 bases). Germline CDR1 ENHRY, CDR2 SYGVKD. V was trimmed by 6 bases and J by 4 bases, leaving 22 bases between them. This CDR3 contains 16 residues. In DNA form, the CDR3 reads TGTGCCATCAGGTCATCGACACAGGGAAAAATGTACGAGCAGTACTTC. It translates to CAIRSSTQGKMYEQYF.

V is TRBV30 and J is TRBJ1-1; 8 bases are a match to TRBD1. V shed 4 bases and J 3 bases; nucleotides not matched to a gene: 7. Germline V gene sequence: CDR1 GTSNPN, CDR2 SVGIG (reference sequence). The CDR3 consists of 14 residues. CDR3 amino acids: CAWNPGGRDTEAFF. The CDR3 nucleotides read TGTGCCTGGAACCCAGGGGGCAGGGACACTGAAGCTTTCTTT.

The chain uses TRBV28 and TRBJ1-2; no clear D gene. The CDR3 sequence is 14 residues long. V was cut by 6 bases and J by 4 bases, with 15 bases left in between. CDR1 is MDHEN and CDR2 is SYDVKM in the germline V gene. CDR3 in DNA: TGTGCCAGCAGGCAAGATACATCCCCCTATGGCTACACCTTC. It yields the protein CASRQDTSPYGYTF.